This T cell receptor beta chain was recovered during a study of blood T cell repertoires in COVID-19. The CDR3 is 19 residues long. Trimming left V 0 bases short and J 1 base short, with 19 bases between. Germline V lookup: CDR1 SGHTS, CDR2 YDEGEE. This table comes from immunoSEQ multiplex PCR, and its TCRdb copy is limited to in-frame clones, with some not included. The table shows approximately 330,000 clones, with roughly 90% occurring only once. J is TRBJ2-2 and V is TRBV5-8; possibly TRBD2 for D (6 bases). Sequenced input: peripheral blood. This clonotype was sampled from a man aged 30 to 39 with COVID-19, enrolled during active disease. The CDR3 DNA reads TGTGCCAGCAGCTTGGTTAGAGGAGGGCTCGGCCTGAACACCGGGGAGCTGTTTTTT. Its translation: CASSLVRGGLGLNTGELFF.